This T cell receptor (beta chain) is from a study of CD8 T cells in ankylosing spondylitis. TCR beta libraries were made by quantitative 5'-RACE with molecular barcodes. TCRdb processed the 5' RACE reads anew with MiXCR; each CDR3 protein has one entry. The profile shows around 88,000 distinct CDR3 sequences, about 9% of them singletons. Study results and caveats: Disease-linked clones proved CD8+ and comparatively uncommon in peripheral blood.

Turning to this clonotype: The antigen is undetermined.

Sequencing was performed on blood, either unsorted or a sorted T cell fraction (not recorded which). The clonotype comes from a male donor with ankylosing spondylitis or in good health (not recorded which).

The CDR3 nucleotides are TGTGCCAGCGTCGACGCCATGAGCACAGATACGCAGTATTTT. Residues: CASVDAMSTDTQYF. The chain couples TRBV28 to TRBJ2-3, with D unresolved. Germline V CDR1 and CDR2: MDHEN, SYDVKM. V shed 8 bases and J shed 0 bases, with 12 bases lying between them. The CDR3 runs to 14 residues.